This TCR beta chain was sequenced for a study of cytomegalovirus exposure and HLA in healthy donors. This clone appeared a single time. Its cognate antigen is unknown. Vbeta (60) and Jbeta (13) primers were used in the PCR. Measured with immunoSEQ multiplex PCR; TCRdb has only the in-frame clones, and not every one. The sample has roughly 130,000 clones, around 80% seen once. Study results and caveats: A later analysis reportedly identified an Asian-associated ancestry cluster as carrying fewer N-insertions than the approximately 670-donor mean.

The CDR3 is 12 residues long. Germline-derived CDR1 and CDR2 are MNHEY and SMNVEV (reference sequence). V lost 6 bases, J lost 7 bases, and 9 bases lay in between. This TCR was sampled from a man in his forties in good health and CMV-seronegative. The material sequenced was PBMCs. V usage is TRBV27 and J usage is TRBJ1-4; D remains unclear. The CDR3 here is CASRQPGEKLFF. CDR3 DNA sequence: TGTGCCAGCAGGCAACCAGGTGAAAAACTGTTTTTT.